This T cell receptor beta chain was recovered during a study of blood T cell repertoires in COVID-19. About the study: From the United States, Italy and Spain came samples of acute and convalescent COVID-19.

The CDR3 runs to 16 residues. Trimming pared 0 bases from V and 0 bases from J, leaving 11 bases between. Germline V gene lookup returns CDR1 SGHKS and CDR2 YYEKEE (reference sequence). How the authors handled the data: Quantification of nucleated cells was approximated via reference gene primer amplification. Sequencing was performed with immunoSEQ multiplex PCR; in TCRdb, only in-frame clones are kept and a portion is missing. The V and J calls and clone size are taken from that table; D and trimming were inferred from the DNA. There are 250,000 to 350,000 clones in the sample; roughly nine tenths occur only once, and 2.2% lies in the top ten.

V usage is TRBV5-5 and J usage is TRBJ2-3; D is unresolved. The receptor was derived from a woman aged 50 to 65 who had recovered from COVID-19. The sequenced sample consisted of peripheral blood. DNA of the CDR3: TGTGCCAGCAGCTTGGTTGCCACACGTAGCACAGATACGCAGTATTTT. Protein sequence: CASSLVATRSTDTQYF.